The 10 T cell receptor beta chains presented below share a single source sample, sequenced in a study of shared clonotypes between healthy human individuals. Here immunoSEQ multiplex PCR was the method, and the copy in TCRdb shows in-frame clones only, minus some. The repertoire holds approximately 2.1 million clones, with approximately 93% as singletons. Sample: naive CD4+ T cells from PBMCs. Subset indicated: CD45RA+ positively selected. The source is a young man in good health. Some clones in this sample may be carry-over from other donors' samples.

This chain joins TRBV6-1 and TRBJ1-1; 8 positions agree with TRBD1. The germline V gene has CDR1 MNHNS and CDR2 SASEGT. After removal of 6 bases from V and 4 bases from J, the junction contained 7 bases not matched to a gene. The CDR3 is 14 amino acids. CDR3 nucleotides: TGTGCCAGCAGGCTTAGGACAGGGCCCACTGAAGCTTTCTTT. Translation gives CASRLRTGPTEAFF.

The chain combines TRBV28 with TRBJ2-7; 7 nucleotides match TRBD2. Germline values: CDR1 MDHEN, CDR2 SYDVKM. With V trimmed by 6 bases and J by 4 bases, 12 bases remained unmatched. This CDR3 comprises 15 residues. The CDR3 loop is CASSTTGTTPYEQYF. The CDR3 nucleotides read TGTGCCAGCAGCACAACCGGGACTACCCCATACGAGCAGTACTTC.

The gene calls are TRBV25-1 and TRBJ1-4, with 7 bases matching TRBD1. The CDR3 consists of 15 residues. CDR1 is MGHDK and CDR2 is SYGVNS in the germline V gene. The trim removed 4 bases at V and 7 bases at J, leaving 9 bases unmatched. CDR3 DNA sequence: TGTGCCAGCAGTGCCCCAGGGGGGCGTAGTGAAAAACTGTTTTTT. Translation: CASSAPGGRSEKLFF.

CDR3 DNA sequence: TGTGCCAGCAGCCCCCGAAGCGGGAGGGCCGATTGGGAGACCCAGTACTTC. Amino acid sequence: CASSPRSGRADWETQYF. The rearrangement links TRBV9 to TRBJ2-5; TRBD2 matches at 10 bases. Germline assignment: CDR1 SGDLS and CDR2 YYNGEE. V trimming: 4 bases; J trimming: 5 bases; junction bases outside the gene matches: 14. The CDR3 has 17 amino acids.

The chain is built from TRBV7-9 and TRBJ1-5; possible D gene TRBD1, 6 bases. From germline, CDR1 is SEHNR and CDR2 FQNEAQ (reference sequence). V lost 5 bases to trimming and J lost 4 bases, with 9 bases between them. The CDR3 sequence is 13 residues long. The CDR3 loop is CASSVTGNQPQHF. CDR3 DNA: TGTGCCAGCAGCGTCACAGGGAATCAGCCCCAGCATTTT.

The gene calls are TRBV2 and TRBJ2-7; tentative D call: TRBD1 (6 bases). Germline loops: CDR1 SNHLY, CDR2 FYNNEI. Trimming pared 6 bases from V and 13 bases from J, leaving 16 bases between. The CDR3 contains 11 residues. The CDR3 nucleotides are TGTGCCAGCAGGAACGGGCCAGGGGTATACTTC. Translating it yields CASRNGPGVYF.

The gene calls are TRBV5-1 and TRBJ1-1; D ambiguous. This CDR3 spans 14 amino acids. Germline lookup yields CDR1 SGHRS and CDR2 YFSETQ. Trimming shortened V by 0 bases and J by 3 bases, and 9 bases separated the two germline ends. The CDR3 loop reads CASSLAGAHTEAFF. CDR3 DNA: TGCGCCAGCAGCTTGGCCGGTGCCCACACTGAAGCTTTCTTT.

The chain is built from TRBV5-1 and TRBJ2-5; 8 bases line up with TRBD1. This CDR3 is built from 20 residues. The germline gives CDR1 SGHRS, CDR2 YFSETQ. The V gene end was trimmed by 1 base and the J gene end by 0 bases; junction bases not matched to a gene: 17. For the CDR3, the DNA is TGCGCCAGCAGCTTGCGGGTTGGGACAGGATTAAGGGGGTACCAAGAGACCCAGTACTTC. It yields the protein CASSLRVGTGLRGYQETQYF.

The sample holds one count of this clone. CDR3 region: CASSPWTLRAGETQYF. The CDR3 region has the DNA TGTGCCAGCAGCCCTTGGACACTAAGAGCCGGGGAGACCCAGTACTTC. This chain connects TRBV28 to TRBJ2-5, with D possibly TRBD1 on 5 matching bases. The CDR3 runs 16 residues. Germline lookup yields CDR1 MDHEN and CDR2 SYDVKM. The V and J ends lost 6 bases and 5 bases respectively, with 22 bases between them.

The chain recombines TRBV6-5 with TRBJ1-2; 8 bases align to TRBD1. The germline V gene encodes CDR1 MNHEY and CDR2 SVGAGI. The V and J ends lost 0 bases and 7 bases, in that order; junction bases with no gene match: 7. The CDR3 totals 15 residues. The CDR3 DNA reads TGTGCCAGCAGTTACTCGGGCCAGGGGGCCTTTGGCTACACCTTC. Its translation: CASSYSGQGAFGYTF.